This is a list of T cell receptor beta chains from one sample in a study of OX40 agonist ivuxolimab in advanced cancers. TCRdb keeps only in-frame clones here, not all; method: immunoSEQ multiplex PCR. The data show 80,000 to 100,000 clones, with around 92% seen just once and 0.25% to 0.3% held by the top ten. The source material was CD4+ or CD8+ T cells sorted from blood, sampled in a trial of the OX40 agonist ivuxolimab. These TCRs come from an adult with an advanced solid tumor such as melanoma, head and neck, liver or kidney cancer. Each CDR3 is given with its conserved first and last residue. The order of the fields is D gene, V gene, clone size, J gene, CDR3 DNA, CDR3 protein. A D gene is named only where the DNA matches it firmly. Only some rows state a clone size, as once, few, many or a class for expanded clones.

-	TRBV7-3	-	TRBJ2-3	TGTGCCAGCAGTAACCGGGCGGATACGCAGTATTTT	CASSNRADTQYF
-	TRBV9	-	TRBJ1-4	TGTGCCAGCAGCGCCGGGGAAGGAAGGGATGAAAAACTGTTTTTT	CASSAGEGRDEKLFF
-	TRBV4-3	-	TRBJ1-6	TGCGCCAGCAGCCAAGATTGGGGCTTGGATTCACCCCTCCACTTT	CASSQDWGLDSPLHF
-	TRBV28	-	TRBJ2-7	TGTGCCAGCAGTTTACCCCCCAAGGGCGCCTCCTACGAGCAGTACTTC	CASSLPPKGASYEQYF
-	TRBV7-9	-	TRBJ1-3	TGTGCCAGCAGACACAGGAACTCTGGAAACACCATATATTTT	CASRHRNSGNTIYF
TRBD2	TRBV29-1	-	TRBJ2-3	TGCAGCGTTGAAGTACGCGGGAGGGCCACAGATACGCAGTATTTT	CSVEVRGRATDTQYF
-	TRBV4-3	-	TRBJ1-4	TGCGCCAGCAGCCAAGATGGTCAGAACGAAAAACTGTTTTTT	CASSQDGQNEKLFF
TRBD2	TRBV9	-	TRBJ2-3	TGTGCCAGCAGCCGCCCAATTACCGGACTAGCGGGGGCAACAGATACGCAGTATTTT	CASSRPITGLAGATDTQYF
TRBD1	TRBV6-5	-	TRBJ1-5	TGTGCCAGCAGCCAACAGGGGGCCGGCAATCAGCCCCAGCATTTT	CASSQQGAGNQPQHF
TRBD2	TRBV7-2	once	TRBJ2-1	TGTGCTTGTACTGTAGGCGGGGGGGCTCGTGAGCAGTTCTTC	CACTVGGGAREQFF
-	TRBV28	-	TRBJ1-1	TGTGCCAGCCTGGGAACCCCTCTGGCCATGAACACTGAAGCTTTCTTT	CASLGTPLAMNTEAFF
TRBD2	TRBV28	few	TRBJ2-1	TGTGCCAGCAGCCGTCCTCGAGCGGGGGGTGTGAATGAGCAGTTCTTC	CASSRPRAGGVNEQFF
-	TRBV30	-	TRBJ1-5	TGTGCCTGGAGTGTAGGGAAAGTCAATCAGCCCCAGCATTTT	CAWSVGKVNQPQHF
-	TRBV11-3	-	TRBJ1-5	TGTGCCAGCAGCTTAGAACCCCGTCAGCCCCAGCATTTT	CASSLEPRQPQHF
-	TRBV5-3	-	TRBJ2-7	TGTGCCAGCAGCTTGGGGTACGAGCAGTACTTC	CASSLGYEQYF
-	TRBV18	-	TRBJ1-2	TGTGCCAGCTCACCCTCGCGGGGGTTTGGGTATGGCTACACCTTC	CASSPSRGFGYGYTF
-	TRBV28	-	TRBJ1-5	TGTGCCAGCAGCATTATAGGGCAGAATCAGCCCCAGCATTTT	CASSIIGQNQPQHF
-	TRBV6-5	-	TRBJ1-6	TGTGCCAGCAGTTACCAACCTGATAATTCACCCCTCCACTTT	CASSYQPDNSPLHF
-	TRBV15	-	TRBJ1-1	TGTGCCACCAGCAGAGATGAGGGGAGGAACACTGAAGCTTTCTTT	CATSRDEGRNTEAFF
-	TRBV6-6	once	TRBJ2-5	TGTGCCAGCAGTTACCTGGAGACCCAGTACTTC	CASSYLETQYF
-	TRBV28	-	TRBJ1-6	TGTGCCAGCAGGCGCTTGAATTCACCCCTCCACTTT	CASRRLNSPLHF
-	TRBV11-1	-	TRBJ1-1	TGTGCCAGCAGCTTAGATAACTACGGAACTGAAGCTTTCTTT	CASSLDNYGTEAFF